This TCR beta chain was identified during a study of cytomegalovirus exposure and HLA in healthy donors (dated by TCRdb to about 2017). In the study overall: According to a later analysis, the 120 validation repertoires were produced on the same platform as the approximately 600 repertoires of the first cohort. The study was designed to test whether signatures of past pathogen exposure could be identified by cataloging public T cell receptors. In addition to the first cohort of 650 to 800 subjects, a separate validation cohort of around 110 different subjects was used. To predict cytomegalovirus infection status, the study brought together high-throughput TCR immunosequencing, statistical association of individual TCRs with disease status, and machine learning. What the work shows at the level of the full study, not this receptor alone: It was suggested by the authors that the approach could potentially be generalized to other disease states and immunological phenotypes. Cytomegalovirus status was reported to be diagnosed by the classifier with high specificity and sensitivity in both the original and validation cohorts. A few of the identified cytomegalovirus-associated TCR beta chains were confirmed in vitro to be specific for cytomegalovirus antigens. Subsequent analysis determined that TCRs grouped into clusters in the first cohort also showed a tendency toward co-occurrence across the 120 validation repertoires, and approximately 93% of cluster scores exceeded 0. A later analysis had no HLA typing for the validation cohort, so co-occurrence there was scored across all 120 or so repertoires. A total of 150 to 200 TCR beta chains were listed by the study as associated with cytomegalovirus. While some public TCRs were present in many individuals, most TCR sequences turned up only very rarely across donors.

The library was produced with the immunoSEQ multiplex PCR assay. Per the source publication's procedure: A statistical classification framework was built to diagnose cytomegalovirus status from the catalog of TCR beta chain sequences. TCRdb's version of the immuneACCESS table is confined to in-frame rearrangements and falls short of the full clone set. An unresolved V gene accounts for under half of the shortfall where checked; the remainder is of unknown origin. The V and J calls and clone size were taken over from that table, and D and trimming were inferred from the DNA. This sample has approximately 160,000 clones in its table, and about 85% of those were observed once. The ten largest clones represent 2% to 2.5% of the sample. The donors belonged to the validation cohort of about 120 subjects, which was separate from the roughly 670-subject first cohort. Comments on this clone: The antigen this receptor binds is unknown. Per-nucleotide qualities are absent, and no much larger clonotype sits a single base away.

V lost 8 bases and J lost 5 bases, and the count of bases not matched to a germline gene is 7. Taken from cysteine to phenylalanine, the CDR3 has 13 residues. Only the CDR3 portion is preserved as DNA: 39 bases, with reading frame beginning at the first base. Based on the germline V gene, the CDR1 and CDR2 sequences are ENHRY and SYGVKD. This clonotype originated in a man aged 25-45 years in good health and CMV-seropositive. The rearrangement joined TRBV10-3 to TRBJ1-2; 8 middle bases align to TRBD1. The sequencing sample was made of PBMCs. Read as DNA, the sequence is TGTGCCATCGGGACAGGAGAGGAATATGGCTACACCTTC. Translation gives CAIGTGEEYGYTF.